This paragraph covers one T cell receptor beta chain sequence. This clone was detected only a few times. Its antigen target is currently unknown. Base qualities are not at hand, and no much larger clone is one base apart. The entire amount of isolated RNA was reverse transcribed using the High Capacity cDNA Reverse Transcription Kit, so the sequenced TCRB transcripts were expressed ones. Naive, central memory and regulatory T cell samples underwent deep immunoSEQ sequencing, averaging roughly 3.3 million total reads per sample. Sorted cells were lysed in RLT buffer and RNA was extracted with DNase-treated RNeasy Micro or Mini kits, depending on cell number. Each cell subset was processed on its own to prevent cross-contamination, while patient and healthy donor samples were processed together. TCRB sequences were amplified from cDNA with the immunoSEQ multiplex PCR, producing 87-bp fragments spanning the CDR3 region. Amplicons were sequenced on the Illumina HiSeq platform. In the authors' own workflow: Synthetic template baselines were used to correct PCR bias computationally, reads within Hamming distance 2 were collapsed, and singletons that could not be merged were discarded. Reads were aligned to IMGT to assign V, D and J genes, CDR3 length, and insertions or deletions at six rearrangement sites. Within each subset, clonotype counts were normalized to the number of sorted cells before true diversity and Gini coefficients were calculated with the tcR R package. The overlap coefficient, calculated on TCRB nucleotide sequences, was used to quantify repertoire sharing. As a proxy for the pre-selection repertoire, out-of-frame TCRB sequences from naive cells were analyzed. The table was pulled from immuneACCESS by TCRdb, which kept in-frame rearrangements only. Such tables lose some clones; where checked, under half of the loss comes from unresolved V genes, and the rest has no known cause. V and J calls and clone size come straight from that table; D and trimming were deduced from the DNA. This sample lists fewer than 650,000 clones; roughly 16% were detected once. More than 0.08% of the sample is held by the ten biggest clonotypes.

This record belongs to a study of beta chain features in type 1 diabetes listed by TCRdb under 2018. With respect to the entire study: Mean age, gender distribution, total cell number and subset yield were not different between patients and healthy donors. A total of 85 million to 140 million sorted cells were examined across all samples, and a strong correlation was observed between cell number per subset and RNA yield. The study compared TCRB repertoires of sorted circulating CD4+ T cell subsets between recently diagnosed type 1 diabetes patients and matched healthy donors. Regulatory and stem cell-like memory subsets were obtained from only 8 patients and roughly eight healthy donors, while naive and central memory subsets were obtained from all 28 donors. Broader findings and caveats from the paper: Because the HLA sub-analyses included only small numbers of individuals, any influence of HLA type on TCRB rearrangement was left unresolved. At VDJ recombination sites, patients with type 1 diabetes made fewer insertions and deleted more nucleotides, a pattern implying thymic rearrangement abnormalities. In all four CD4+ subsets, TCRB CDR3 length was moderately but significantly shorter in type 1 diabetes patients. Naive, central memory and regulatory TCRB repertoires appeared to be more similar among patients than among healthy donors. Sequencing cDNA rather than genomic DNA could over-represent highly expressing activated cells, although activation and CD3 levels did not differ between groups. PCR may preferentially amplify shorter templates, but because patient and control samples were amplified and corrected together, any resulting skew would affect both groups equally.

Each donor gave one peripheral blood draw, averaging approximately 0.12 L, which was collected into heparinised tubes. Naive, central memory, regulatory and stem cell-like memory CD4+ T cells were sorted on a BD FACSAria II using a panel including CD45RO, CCR7, CD25, CD127, CD95 and CD27. A purity above 98% was achieved for all sorted populations. Right away, PBMCs were isolated by Lymphoprep density gradient centrifugation and were stained directly, with no culture step. So that batch effects would be minimized, each experiment stained and sorted samples in pairs, pairing one healthy donor with one patient. Germline trimming: 0 bases from V, 4 bases from J; junction bases outside gene matches: 2. The CDR3 measures 14 amino acids from cysteine to phenylalanine. Only CDR3 DNA remains: 42 bases, in frame from the first base. The germline V gene encodes CDR1 SGDLS and CDR2 YYNGEE.

The receptor was derived from a man aged 18-30 years in good health. Sequencing used naive CD4+ T cells from blood. The cell subset or site label for this specimen denotes: true naive CD4+ T cells. In this chain, TRBV9 is recombined with TRBJ2-5; TRBD1 lines up with 8 middle nucleotides. In nucleotide form, the sequence is TGTGCCAGCAGCGTAGGGACAGGGACAGAGACCCAGTACTTC. The encoded protein is CASSVGTGTETQYF.